A selection of T cell receptor beta chains follows, all from one sample in a study of T cell responses to AZD1222 COVID-19 vaccine. Clones were read by immunoSEQ multiplex PCR, and TCRdb kept only the in-frame ones, dropping some. This sample has almost 95,000 clones, with 85% found just once. Specimen: peripheral blood, collected 28 days after the second AZD1222 dose. All receptors come from an adult who received the AZD1222 COVID-19 vaccine. CDR3s include the opening cysteine and the closing phenylalanine or tryptophan. The D gene is left open where the match is weak. The size of a clone is reported for some rows only, either as once, few or many, or as a class for expanded clones.

V gene	J gene	clone size	D gene	CDR3 DNA	CDR3 protein
TRBV19	TRBJ2-1	-	TRBD2	TGTGCCAGTAGTCTAAGACTAGCGGGAGTGAGTTACAATGAGCAGTTCTTC	CASSLRLAGVSYNEQFF
TRBV5-4	TRBJ2-3	-	-	TGTGCCAGCAGCCTCGGAATGTATACGCAGTATTTT	CASSLGMYTQYF
TRBV27	TRBJ1-1	-	-	TGTGCCAGCAGTTTGAACAGGGAGACTGAAGCTTTCTTT	CASSLNRETEAFF
TRBV25-1	TRBJ2-5	-	TRBD2	TGTGCCAGCAGTGAATGGTCTAGCGGGATGGGGGAGACCCAGTACTTC	CASSEWSSGMGETQYF
TRBV11-3	TRBJ2-2	-	TRBD1	TGTGCCAGCAGCTCGAGGACAGGGACCGGGGAGCTGTTTTTT	CASSSRTGTGELFF
TRBV4-2	TRBJ2-1	-	TRBD2	TGTGCCAGCAGCCAAGGGACTAGCGGGGGGGCCAGGGATGAGCAGTTCTTC	CASSQGTSGGARDEQFF
TRBV7-2	TRBJ1-1	-	-	TGTGCCAGCAGCTTAGTACAGGGAGGGAACACTGAAGCTTTCTTT	CASSLVQGGNTEAFF
TRBV6-4	TRBJ1-3	-	-	TGTGCCAGCAGTGGGTTGTGGGACTCTGGAAACACCATATATTTT	CASSGLWDSGNTIYF
TRBV30	TRBJ2-1	-	TRBD2	TGTGCCTGGAGTGTACCGGCTAGCGGGATGGCCTACAATGAGCAGTTCTTC	CAWSVPASGMAYNEQFF
TRBV6-5	TRBJ2-7	-	TRBD1	TGTGCCAGCAGAATAAGACAGGGGGACGAGCAGTACTTC	CASRIRQGDEQYF
TRBV11-2	TRBJ1-2	few	-	TGTGCCAGCAGCTTGGCTGGGTATGGCTACACCTTC	CASSLAGYGYTF
TRBV30	TRBJ1-6	-	TRBD1	TGTGCCTGGAGTGCCCGACAGGGTGGTAATTCACCCCTCCACTTT	CAWSARQGGNSPLHF
TRBV5-1	TRBJ1-1	few	-	TGCGCCAGCAGCTTGGCTGGGACACAGAACACTGAAGCTTTCTTT	CASSLAGTQNTEAFF
TRBV5-4	TRBJ2-1	-	TRBD2	TGTGCCAGCAGCTTTTTACTAGCGGGGGGGGAGAAGTTCTTC	CASSFLLAGGEKFF
TRBV4-1	TRBJ2-7	once	-	TGCGCCAGCAGCCAAGACATCAGGGTAACGCAGTACTTC	CASSQDIRVTQYF
TRBV27	TRBJ1-6	-	-	TGTGCCAGCAGTTTATCGGCAGATAATTCACCCCTCCACTTT	CASSLSADNSPLHF
TRBV29-1	TRBJ2-7	-	-	TGCAGCGCTCTAACTACGGGCCCAACCGAGCAGTACTTC	CSALTTGPTEQYF
TRBV3-1/TRBV3-2	TRBJ1-4	-	-	TGTGCCAGCAGACTACAGGGCGCGACTAATGAAAAACTGTTTTTT	CASRLQGATNEKLFF
TRBV7-9	TRBJ2-7	once	TRBD1	TGTGCCAGCCTTGGGACAGGGTCCTACGAGCAGTACTTC	CASLGTGSYEQYF
TRBV7-3	TRBJ2-3	few	-	TGTGCCAGCAGCTTAACCGCGAGCACAGATACGCAGTATTTT	CASSLTASTDTQYF
TRBV18	TRBJ1-1	once	TRBD1	TGTGCCAGCTCACCACGGGCAGGGGGCAGTTTCACTGAAGCTTTCTTT	CASSPRAGGSFTEAFF
TRBV27	TRBJ2-1	-	TRBD1	TGTGCCAGCCGTAAGGGGGCGCCGGGGAATGAGCAGTTCTTC	CASRKGAPGNEQFF
TRBV11-2	TRBJ2-7	-	TRBD2	TGTGCCAGCAGCTTAGTTCAGGGACTAAGGTGGGAGCAGTACTTC	CASSLVQGLRWEQYF
TRBV3-1/TRBV3-2	TRBJ2-3	few	TRBD2	TGTGCCAGCAGCCAATTCTGGGCAGTCCAGCGGGGGGGCCCTAGTACAGATACGCAGTATTTT	CASSQFWAVQRGGPSTDTQYF
TRBV2	TRBJ1-6	-	-	TGTGCCAGCAAGAAGGTTACCCCGAGGGATTCACCCCTCCACTTT	CASKKVTPRDSPLHF
TRBV6-2/TRBV6-3	TRBJ1-4	-	-	TGTGCCAGCAGTTCAGACAGATATAATGAAAAACTGTTTTTT	CASSSDRYNEKLFF
TRBV6-6	TRBJ2-7	-	TRBD2	TGTGCCAGCAGTCCCTTGGCGGGGGGACCCTACGAGCAGTACTTC	CASSPLAGGPYEQYF
TRBV18	TRBJ1-3	-	-	TGTGCCAGCTCACTCCTTGCGGGGACGGTGGGAAACACCATATATTTT	CASSLLAGTVGNTIYF
TRBV14	TRBJ1-1	-	-	TGTGCCACCAAAAGGACCGATCTGAACACTGAAGCTTTCTTT	CATKRTDLNTEAFF